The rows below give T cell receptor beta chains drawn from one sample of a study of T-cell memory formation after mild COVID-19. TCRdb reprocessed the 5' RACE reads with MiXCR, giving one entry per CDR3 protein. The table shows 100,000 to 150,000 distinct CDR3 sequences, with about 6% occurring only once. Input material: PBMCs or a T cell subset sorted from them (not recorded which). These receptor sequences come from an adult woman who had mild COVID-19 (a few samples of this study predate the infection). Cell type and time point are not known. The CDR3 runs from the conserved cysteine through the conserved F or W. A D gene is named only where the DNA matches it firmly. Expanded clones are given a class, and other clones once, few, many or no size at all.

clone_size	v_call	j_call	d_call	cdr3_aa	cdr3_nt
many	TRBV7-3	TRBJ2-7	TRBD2	CASSPGTTSYEQYF	TGTGCCAGCAGTCCCGGGACTACCTCCTACGAGCAGTACTTC
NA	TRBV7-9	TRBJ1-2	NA	CASSLEAEHYGYTF	TGTGCCAGCAGCTTAGAGGCAGAGCACTATGGCTACACCTTC
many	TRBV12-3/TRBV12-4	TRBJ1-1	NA	CASDGYSTEAFF	TGTGCCAGCGACGGGTATTCGACTGAAGCTTTCTTT
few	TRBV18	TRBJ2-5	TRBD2	CASSPAGVQETQYF	TGTGCCAGCTCCCCCGCGGGAGTCCAAGAGACCCAGTACTTC
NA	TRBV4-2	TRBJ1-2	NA	CASSQTRAEDLDYGYTF	TGTGCCAGCAGCCAAACTCGGGCGGAGGATTTGGACTATGGCTACACCTTC
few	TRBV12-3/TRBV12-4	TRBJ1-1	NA	CASTREGTPETEEMNTEAFF	TGTGCCAGCACCAGAGAAGGGACACCGGAAACTGAGGAAATGAACACTGAAGCTTTCTTT
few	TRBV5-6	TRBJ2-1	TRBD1	CASSSWTGHTYNEQFF	TGTGCCAGCAGCTCCTGGACAGGGCATACCTACAATGAGCAGTTCTTC
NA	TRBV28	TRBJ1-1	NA	CASSFGGSNREEAFF	TGTGCCAGCAGTTTTGGGGGTTCAAACAGGGAAGAAGCTTTCTTT
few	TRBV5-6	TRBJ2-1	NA	CASSSTRGHEQFF	TGTGCCAGCAGCTCGACCAGGGGTCATGAGCAGTTCTTC
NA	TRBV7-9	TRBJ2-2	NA	CAKGSNTGELFF	TGTGCCAAAGGGTCGAACACCGGGGAGCTGTTTTTT
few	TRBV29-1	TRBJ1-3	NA	CSVVLGTRGRSGNTIYF	TGCAGCGTTGTTCTGGGGACACGGGGCCGCTCTGGAAACACCATATATTTT
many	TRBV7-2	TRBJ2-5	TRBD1	CASSSGQGSGQETQYF	TGTGCCAGCAGCTCCGGACAGGGATCGGGGCAAGAGACCCAGTACTTC
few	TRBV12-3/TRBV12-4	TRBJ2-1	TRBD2	CASSLAEGGNNEQFF	TGTGCCAGCAGTTTAGCGGAGGGAGGGAACAATGAGCAGTTCTTC
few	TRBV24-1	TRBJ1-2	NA	CATSDLQTAYGYTF	TGTGCCACCAGTGATTTACAGACAGCCTATGGCTACACCTTC
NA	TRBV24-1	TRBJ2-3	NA	CATSVTGLPDTQYF	TGTGCCACCAGTGTGACAGGACTTCCAGATACGCAGTATTTT
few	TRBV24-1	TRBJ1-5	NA	CATSDGGRQLGYQPQHF	TGTGCCACCAGTGATGGAGGTAGGCAACTCGGCTATCAGCCCCAGCATTTT
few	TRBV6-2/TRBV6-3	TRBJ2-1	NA	CASTYVVGAAYNEQFF	TGTGCCAGCACGTACGTGGTGGGAGCTGCCTACAATGAGCAGTTCTTC
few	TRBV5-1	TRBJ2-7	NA	CASSLIVSSYEQYF	TGCGCCAGCAGCTTAATTGTGAGTTCCTACGAGCAGTACTTC
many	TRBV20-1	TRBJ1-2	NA	CSPPSGQHNYGYTF	TGCAGTCCCCCATCAGGACAGCACAACTATGGCTACACCTTC
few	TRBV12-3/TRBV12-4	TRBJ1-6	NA	CASSLEPSPLHF	TGTGCCAGCAGTTTAGAGCCCTCACCCCTCCACTTT
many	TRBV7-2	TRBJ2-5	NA	CASRPTGVSLETQYF	TGTGCCAGCAGACCTACGGGGGTCAGCCTAGAGACCCAGTACTTC
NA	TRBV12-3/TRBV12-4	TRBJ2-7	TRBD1	CASQKGAHYEQYF	TGTGCCAGCCAAAAGGGGGCCCACTACGAGCAGTACTTC
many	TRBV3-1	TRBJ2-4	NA	CASSQDLRAAGAKNIQYF	TGTGCCAGCAGCCAAGATTTGCGGGCGGCGGGAGCCAAAAACATTCAGTACTTC
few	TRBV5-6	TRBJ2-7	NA	CASSTDSLHMRYEQYF	TGTGCCAGCAGCACGGACAGTCTCCATATGCGCTACGAGCAGTACTTC
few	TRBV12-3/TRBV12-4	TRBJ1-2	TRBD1	CASTPGGGNYGYTF	TGTGCCAGCACCCCAGGGGGGGGGAACTATGGCTACACCTTC
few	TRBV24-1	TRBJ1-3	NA	CATSDSGTVSGNTIYF	TGTGCCACCAGTGACTCCGGGACGGTTTCTGGAAACACCATATATTTT
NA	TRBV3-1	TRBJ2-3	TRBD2	CASSQSGTSGGLQYF	TGTGCCAGCAGCCAGTCCGGGACTAGCGGGGGGCTGCAGTATTTT
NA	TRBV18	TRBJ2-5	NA	CASSWGVTQETQYF	TGTGCCAGCTCATGGGGGGTCACTCAAGAGACCCAGTACTTC
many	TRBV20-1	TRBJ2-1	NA	CSAVTERDNNEQFF	TGCAGTGCTGTCACGGAGCGAGACAACAATGAGCAGTTCTTC
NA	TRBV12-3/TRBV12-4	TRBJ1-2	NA	CASSPDSPYGYTF	TGTGCCAGCAGCCCGGACAGCCCCTATGGCTACACCTTC
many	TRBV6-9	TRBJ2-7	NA	CASSYSICSLASYEQYF	TGTGCCAGCAGTTATTCGATCTGCAGCCTCGCCTCCTACGAGCAGTACTTC
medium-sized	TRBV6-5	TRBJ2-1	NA	CASRNADGFYNEQFF	TGTGCCAGCAGGAACGCGGACGGCTTCTACAATGAGCAGTTCTTC
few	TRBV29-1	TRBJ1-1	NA	CSAGRGGSSEAFF	TGCAGCGCGGGCCGGGGAGGGTCCTCTGAAGCTTTCTTT
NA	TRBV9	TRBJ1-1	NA	CASSERLGTTNTEAFF	TGTGCCAGCAGCGAGAGGCTAGGGACAACTAACACTGAAGCTTTCTTT
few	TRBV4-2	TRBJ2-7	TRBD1	CASSRALRDRAYEQYF	TGTGCCAGCAGCCGGGCACTCCGGGACAGGGCCTACGAGCAGTACTTC
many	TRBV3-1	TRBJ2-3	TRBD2	CASSQGDLAGPTDTQYF	TGTGCCAGCAGCCAAGGGGATCTAGCGGGACCCACAGATACGCAGTATTTT
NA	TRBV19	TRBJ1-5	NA	CASSMRNQPQHF	TGTGCCAGTAGTATGCGCAATCAGCCCCAGCATTTT
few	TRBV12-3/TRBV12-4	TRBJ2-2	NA	CASRPTGTPNTGELFF	TGTGCCAGCAGACCAACTGGGACTCCTAACACCGGGGAGCTGTTTTTT
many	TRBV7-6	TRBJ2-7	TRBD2	CASSLGSWGLASYEQYF	TGTGCCAGCAGCTTAGGTAGCTGGGGACTAGCATCCTACGAGCAGTACTTC
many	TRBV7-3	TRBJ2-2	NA	CASSLGAANTGELFF	TGTGCCAGCAGCTTAGGAGCCGCGAACACCGGGGAGCTGTTTTTT
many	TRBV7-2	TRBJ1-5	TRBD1	CASSLNRGMGQPQHF	TGTGCCAGCAGCTTAAACAGGGGGATGGGTCAGCCCCAGCATTTT
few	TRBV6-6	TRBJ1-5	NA	CASSYFPADSNQPQHF	TGTGCCAGCAGTTACTTCCCCGCGGATAGCAATCAGCCCCAGCATTTT
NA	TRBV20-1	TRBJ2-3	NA	CSAISPGTDTQYF	TGCAGTGCTATAAGCCCGGGCACAGATACGCAGTATTTT
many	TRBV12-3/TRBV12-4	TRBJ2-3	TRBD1	CASSFGQGVGDTQYF	TGTGCCAGCAGTTTCGGACAGGGGGTGGGAGATACGCAGTATTTT
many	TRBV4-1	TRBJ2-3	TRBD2	CASSQGTRDRSTDTQYF	TGCGCCAGCAGCCAGGGGACTAGGGACCGAAGCACAGATACGCAGTATTTT
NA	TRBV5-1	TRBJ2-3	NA	CASSPDDTQYF	TGCGCCAGCAGCCCCGACGACACGCAGTATTTT
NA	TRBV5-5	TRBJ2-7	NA	CASSLGRSYEQYF	TGTGCCAGCAGCTTGGGACGGTCCTACGAGCAGTACTTC
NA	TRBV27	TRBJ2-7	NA	CASSLRGTHEQYF	TGTGCCAGCAGTTTACGAGGGACCCACGAGCAGTACTTC